This T cell receptor (beta chain) was identified during a study of cytomegalovirus exposure and HLA in healthy donors. About the research overall: Unique TCRs numbering 75 million to 95 million, obtained from HLA-typed donors, made up an early data release.

PCR involved 60 Vbeta and 13 Jbeta primers. Some clones are missing from TCRdb's copy, which holds only in-frame ones; the method was immunoSEQ multiplex PCR. The sample lists some 130,000 clones; roughly three quarters were seen once. Notes on the study in general: Trimming of TCR beta V- and J-genes showed a link, identified in a later analysis, to a missense DCLRE1C variant.

A remark on this clone: The antigen remains undetermined.

The V gene lost 0 bases and the J gene lost 8 bases, with 5 bases spanning the gap. This CDR3 has 11 residues. In germline, CDR1 is DFQATT, CDR2 SNEGSKA (reference sequence). The chain couples TRBV20-1 to TRBJ1-3; D gene unclear. The sequenced material came from PBMCs. The receptor's source is a man aged 30-40 years in good health and CMV-seronegative. CDR3 DNA: TGCAGTGCTAGAGAAGAGTACACCATATATTTT. Residues: CSAREEYTIYF.